The 29 T cell receptor delta chains below were found in one sample sequenced in a study of gamma-delta T cells after stem cell transplantation. TCRdb repeated clone calling on the RT-PCR reads with CATT. The repertoire consists of about 2,600 delta-chain clones, with around 20% occurring once and the leading ten covering approximately 23%. Sequenced sample: gamma-delta T cells. These receptors were obtained from a human donor. It is not recorded whose cells these are; they may come from a transplant donor.

In the case of this clone: A much more abundant neighbour one base away suggests this may be a read error. The gene calls are TRDV2 and TRDJ1, with 12 bases fitting TRDD3. There are 18 residues in the CDR3. In germline, CDR1 is GEAIGNYY, CDR2 EKD. V shed 3 bases, J shed 7 bases, and the junction held 17 bases outside the gene matches. The CDR3 loop reads CACDPLVLGDTSEGKLIF. Here the CDR3 DNA reads TGTGCCTGTGACCCCCTCGTACTGGGGGATACTTCCGAAGGTAAACTCATCTTT.

Details on this clone: The likely explanation is a read error, given a far larger clone one base away. This same CDR3 is encoded by further DNA sequences in the sample. The chain carries TRDV2 and TRDJ1; perhaps TRDD3 as D (6 bases). Germline V gene data show CDR1 as GEAIGNYY and CDR2 as EKD. V was trimmed by 0 bases and J by 10 bases, leaving 29 bases between them. The CDR3 is 18 residues long. This CDR3 is CACDTVASRKLLGAGLIF. In nucleotides, the CDR3 is TGTGCCTGTGACACCGTGGCTTCGCGGAAGCTACTGGGCGCTGGACTCATCTTT.

This clone is medium-sized within its sample. The gene calls are TRDV2 and TRDJ3; no clear D. This CDR3 is built from 19 residues. The ends were cut back, 0 bases at V and 0 bases at J, with 14 bases in the middle. Germline-derived CDR1 and CDR2 are GEAIGNYY and EKD. The CDR3 loop reads CACDTVAAQSSWDTRQMFF. The CDR3, as DNA: TGTGCCTGTGACACCGTGGCTGCTCAGAGCTCCTGGGACACCCGACAGATGTTTTTC.

Turning to this clone: A much more abundant neighbour one base away suggests this may be a read error. In the same sample, other DNA sequences code for this CDR3. V and J are TRDV2 and TRDJ1, with D perhaps matching TRDD3 (6 bases). The CDR3 has 14 residues. Per the germline V gene, CDR1 is GEAIGNYY and CDR2 is EKD. The CDR3 here is CACDTLGSFDKLIF. The DNA for the CDR3 is TGTGCCTGCGACACCCTGGGGTCTTTCGATAAACTCATCTTT.

This clone was seen more than once but under ten times. One base separates it from a far larger clone, so it is likely a read error. Other DNA sequences of this sample code for an identical CDR3. This chain joins TRDV2 and TRDJ1; no clear D. The CDR3 runs 16 residues. Germline V gene data show CDR1 as GEAIGNYY and CDR2 as EKD. Trimming cost V 0 bases and J 0 bases, with 13 bases left between them. The CDR3 reads CACDTLAASDTDKLIF. The DNA for the CDR3 is TGTGCCTGTGACACCCTAGCGGCGTCGGACACCGATAAACTCATCTTT.

The CDR3 DNA follows: TGTGCTCTTGGGGAACGAACCTATGCCACTGGGGGATACGCTCTGGAACGTTACACCGATAAACTCATCTTT. Encoded protein: CALGERTYATGGYALERYTDKLIF. V gene TRDV1 combines with J gene TRDJ1; 13 bases map to TRDD3. The germline V gene has CDR1 TSWWSYY and CDR2 QGS. The CDR3 is 24 residues long. The junction had 23 bases not matched to a gene; V was cut back by 1 base and J by 0 bases.

A remark on this clone: Given a much more abundant clone one base away, this may be a read error. This same CDR3 is encoded by further DNA sequences in the sample. The chain has TRDV2 and TRDJ1; 9 bases align to TRDD3. The CDR3 covers 14 residues. V lost 3 bases and J lost 2; bases outside the gene matches: 3. Germline V lookup: CDR1 GEAIGNYY, CDR2 EKD. The CDR3 nucleotides read TGTGCCTGTGACCGGCTGGGGGATACCGATAAACTCATCTTT. Translating gives CACDRLGDTDKLIF.

This clone was picked up a small number of times. This could be a read error, since a much larger clone is one nucleotide away. Other DNA sequences in this sample translate to the same CDR3. V and J are TRDV2 and TRDJ1, with D perhaps matching TRDD3 (6 bases). The germline CDR1 and CDR2 sequences are GEAIGNYY and EKD. The CDR3 has 15 residues. Between the trimmed V and J ends, which lost 0 bases and 2 bases, there was a span of 12 bases. The CDR3 sequence: CACDTLLGDTDKLIF. In DNA form, the CDR3 reads TGTGCCTGTGACACCTTACTGGGTGATACCGATAAACTCATCTTT.

This clone is medium-sized. The gene calls are TRDV2 and TRDJ1, with 10 bases that match TRDD3. The CDR3 sequence is 16 residues long. J gave up 0 bases and V 2 bases, and 5 bases lay outside the gene matches. Germline loops: CDR1 GEAIGNYY, CDR2 EKD. The CDR3 loop reads CACDRLGDSYTDKLIF. Here the CDR3 DNA reads TGTGCCTGTGACAGACTGGGGGATTCGTACACCGATAAACTCATCTTT.

In the case of this clone: The translation of this DNA and the TCRdb protein of a much larger clone differ at residue 9, probably owing to a read error; the protein shown here is translated from the DNA. The chain is built from TRDV2 and TRDJ1, with D hard to call. Per the germline V gene, CDR1 is GEAIGNYY and CDR2 is EKD. Trimming left V 0 bases short and J 0 bases short, with 16 bases between. The CDR3 spans 17 residues. DNA for the CDR3: TGTGCCTGTGACACCGTGGGTGGGTGTCAGTACACCGATAAACTCATCTTT. Translated: CACDTVGGCQYTDKLIF.

With respect to this clone: A far bigger clonotype differs at one base, so this is likely a read error. V and J are TRDV2 and TRDJ1, with D possibly TRDD3 on 8 matching bases. With 2 bases removed from V and 2 bases from J, the gap between germline ends came to 23 bases. The length of the CDR3 is 18 residues. Germline CDR1 reads GEAIGNYY; CDR2 reads EKD. CDR3 residues: CACDMIPTATGGTDKLIF. CDR3 DNA: TGTGCCTGTGACATGATTCCTACCGCTACTGGGGGTACCGATAAACTCATCTTT.

As for this clone: A far larger clone is just one base off, so this is likely a read error. Other DNA sequences in the sample encode the same CDR3. V is TRDV2 and J is TRDJ3; 9 bases align to TRDD3. This CDR3 comprises 21 residues. CDR1 and CDR2 from the germline V gene are GEAIGNYY and EKD. V was pared by 2 bases and J by 5 bases, with 18 bases of the junction left unmatched. DNA for the CDR3: TGTGCCTGTGACAGCGTAAGGGAGACTGGGGGAGTCGATCGGGACACCCGACAGATGTTTTTC. Its protein product is CACDSVRETGGVDRDTRQMFF.

Judged by abundance, this clone is medium-sized. V usage is TRDV2 and J usage is TRDJ1, with 11 bases matching TRDD3. V lost 0 bases to trimming and J lost 2 bases; unmatched junction nucleotides: 13. The CDR3 spans 19 residues. Germline V CDR1 and CDR2: GEAIGNYY, EKD. CDR3 in amino acids: CACDTLLTGGYVGTDKLIF. Written as DNA, the CDR3 is TGTGCCTGTGACACCCTACTTACTGGGGGATATGTCGGAACCGATAAACTCATCTTT.

Judged by abundance, this clone is medium-sized. The rearrangement joins TRDV2 to TRDJ1, with 12 positions matching TRDD3. The length of the CDR3 is 19 residues. Germline V CDR1 and CDR2: GEAIGNYY, EKD. The trim removed 0 bases at V and 2 bases at J, leaving 12 bases unmatched. The CDR3 DNA reads TGTGCCTGTGACACCGTTGCGGTACTGGGGGATACTGGGACCGATAAACTCATCTTT. Translation gives CACDTVAVLGDTGTDKLIF.

This clone is deemed medium-sized. This sample also contains other DNA sequences that code for the same CDR3. The genes are TRDV2 and TRDJ1; TRDD3 aligns across 11 bases. Germline CDR1 and CDR2: GEAIGNYY and EKD. After removal of 0 bases from V and 2 bases from J, the junction contained 13 bases not matched to a gene. The CDR3 extends over 19 amino acids. The CDR3 is CACDTVTKLLGDNTDKLIF. The CDR3 nucleotides read TGTGCCTGTGACACCGTCACGAAGTTACTGGGGGATAATACCGATAAACTCATCTTT.

This clone showed up just a few times. Only one base separates this from a far larger clonotype, so it likely reflects a read error. The chain recombines TRDV2 with TRDJ2, with 10 positions matching TRDD3. CDR1 is GEAIGNYY and CDR2 is EKD in the germline V gene. The CDR3 covers 18 residues. The J segment lost 7 bases and the V segment lost 0 bases, leaving 13 bases of the junction unmatched. The CDR3 region has the DNA TGTGCCTGTGACACCGTAAGTAACCTGGGGGATATGATAGCACAACTCTTCTTT. It encodes CACDTVSNLGDMIAQLFF.

This clone is medium-sized in the sample. V gene TRDV2 combines with J gene TRDJ1; 10 bases fit TRDD3. J lost 0 bases, V lost 0 bases, and 6 bases had no gene match. Looked up from germline, CDR1 is GEAIGNYY and CDR2 is EKD. The CDR3 totals 17 residues. The CDR3: CACDTVDTGGYTDKLIF. The CDR3 DNA is TGTGCCTGTGACACCGTGGATACTGGGGGATACACCGATAAACTCATCTTT.

This clone is labeled as medium-sized (0.01 to 0.1%). The chain couples TRDV2 to TRDJ1; 8 nucleotides match TRDD3. The CDR3 is made up of 17 amino acids. After removal of 3 bases from V and 0 bases from J, the junction contained 11 bases not matched to a gene. CDR1 and CDR2 (germline): GEAIGNYY, EKD. CDR3 amino acids: CACDPLLGGQDTDKLIF. The DNA for the CDR3 is TGTGCCTGTGACCCCCTACTGGGGGGCCAAGACACCGATAAACTCATCTTT.

This clone was seen only a few times. Given a much more abundant clone one base away, this may be a read error. V is TRDV2 and J is TRDJ1; 12 nucleotides match TRDD3. The V gene's germline CDR1 is GEAIGNYY and CDR2 EKD. CDR3 length: 17 residues. The CDR3 DNA follows: TGTGCCTGTGACGTACTGGGGGATACTCAGTACACCGAAAAACTCATCTTT. Translation gives CACDVLGDTQYTEKLIF.

This clone ranks as large. This rearrangement joins TRDV2 to TRDJ1; D might be TRDD3 (5 bases). V was clipped by 3 bases and J by 0 bases, with 13 bases between them. Looked up from germline, CDR1 is GEAIGNYY and CDR2 is EKD. The CDR3 extends over 15 amino acids. DNA for the CDR3: TGTGCCTGTGACGCGGTGGGGAGTTACACCGATAAACTCATCTTT. This codes for CACDAVGSYTDKLIF.

Relative to its sample, this clone is large. V and J are TRDV2 and TRDJ1; 11 bases map to TRDD3. Germline V gives CDR1 GEAIGNYY, CDR2 EKD. The CDR3 contains 16 residues. V gave up 3 bases and J gave up 2 bases; unmatched junction bases: 7. CDR3 sequence reads: CACDALGDTGTDKLIF. The CDR3 nucleotides are TGTGCCTGTGACGCCTTGGGGGATACGGGAACCGATAAACTCATCTTT.

Within the sample, this clone is medium-sized. This sample also contains other DNA sequences that code for the same CDR3. The rearrangement uses TRDV2 and TRDJ3, with 8 bases aligning to TRDD3. Germline V lookup: CDR1 GEAIGNYY, CDR2 EKD. The length of the CDR3 is 21 residues. Unmatched junction bases numbered 14, after V lost 1 base and J lost 1 base. The CDR3 region has the DNA TGTGCCTGTGACACTCTGGGGGACTCCCAGTTTTCGTCCTGGGACACCCGACAGATGTTTTTC. It encodes CACDTLGDSQFSSWDTRQMFF.

About this clone: A read error may explain this, as a much larger clone is one base away. Distinct nucleotide sequences in the sample also encode this CDR3. The chain combines TRDV2 with TRDJ1, with a tentative D call TRDD3 (6 bases). Germline lookup yields CDR1 GEAIGNYY and CDR2 EKD. The CDR3 is 17 amino acids. The CDR3 sequence: CACDNVGVGGNTDKLIF. In DNA form, the CDR3 reads TGTGCCTGTGACAACGTCGGGGTTGGGGGGAACACCGATAAACTTATCTTT.

As regards this clone: A far larger clone is only one base removed, so a read error is likely. This sample also contains other DNA sequences that code for the same CDR3. The J gene is TRDJ1, the V gene TRDV2; 12 nucleotides agree with TRDD3. The length of the CDR3 is 18 residues. In germline, CDR1 is GEAIGNYY, CDR2 EKD. CDR3 region: CACDGVLGDTQYTDKLIF. As DNA, the CDR3 is TGTGCCTGTGACGGGGTTCTGGGGGATACGCAGTACACAGATAAACTCATCTTT.

By proportion, this clone is medium-sized. The genes are TRDV2 and TRDJ1; TRDD3 matches 8 bases. The CDR3 spans 14 residues. Germline V gene sequence: CDR1 GEAIGNYY, CDR2 EKD. Trimming cost V 4 bases and J 5 bases; bases outside gene matches: 8. This CDR3 is CACENWGAQDKLIF. The DNA of the CDR3 is TGTGCCTGTGAGAACTGGGGGGCCCAGGATAAACTCATCTTT.

This clone is termed medium-sized (0.01 to 0.1%). The gene calls are TRDV2 and TRDJ1, with D unresolved. Germline CDR1 GEAIGNYY, CDR2 EKD. The V end was cut by 0 bases, the J end by 0 bases, with 19 bases between. The length of the CDR3 is 18 residues. The CDR3 spells CACDTIGTPSGHTDKLIF. The CDR3 bases are TGTGCCTGTGACACCATCGGTACCCCATCGGGCCACACCGATAAACTCATCTTT.

Turning to this clone: Just one base apart from a much larger clone, this may be a read error. Other DNA sequences in the sample encode the same CDR3. This chain links TRDV2 with TRDJ1, with TRDD3 matching 10 bases. The CDR3 sequence is 17 residues long. In germline, CDR1 is GEAIGNYY, CDR2 EKD. CDR3 region: CACDTVERLGDTDKLIF. CDR3 coding DNA: TGTGCTTGTGACACGGTAGAGAGACTGGGGGATACCGATAAACTCATCTTT.

This clone was seen a few times. A clone one base away is much larger, so this may be a read error. Other DNA sequences in the sample encode the same CDR3. This chain links TRDV2 with TRDJ1; D gene ambiguous. CDR1 is GEAIGNYY, CDR2 EKD, per germline. The CDR3 is made up of 17 amino acids. CDR3 DNA: TGTGCCTGTGACACCGTAACCAAAGGGCCGGGAACCGATAAACTCATATTT. Translated, it gives CACDTVTKGPGTDKLIF.

Note on this clone: Just one base apart from a much larger clone, this may be a read error. The gene calls are TRDV2 and TRDJ1; 7 nucleotides agree with TRDD3. Germline CDR1 GEAIGNYY, CDR2 EKD. The CDR3 covers 17 residues. CDR3 nucleotides: TGTGCCTGTGACACCGTTAAGGGCTACGGATACGCCGATAAATTCATCTTT. This sequence encodes CACDTVKGYGYADKFIF.